In this sample, the clone carrying this T cell receptor beta chain turned up a few times. What it binds is not known. PBMCs were obtained from 10 ml fresh peripheral blood. TCR beta CDR3 region amplification was performed from RNA transcripts. HTBI primers were used for first-round RT-PCR of the TCR CDR3. TCRdb reprocessed the multiplex PCR reads with MiXCR, giving one entry per CDR3 protein. The profile shows fewer than 350,000 distinct CDR3 sequences, approximately 19% of them singletons. The germline V gene has CDR1 SGHRS and CDR2 YFSETQ. Between the trimmed V and J ends, which lost 1 base and 0 bases, there was a span of 11 bases. The CDR3 totals 16 residues. This specimen belongs to a study of T cells in Graves' hyperthyroidism and ophthalmopathy. Overall study context: Specimen type is peripheral blood, collected at initial diagnosis prior to any treatment.

Study findings and constraints: A model of 13 V-J features distinguished ophthalmopathy from stable hyperthyroidism. Within blood appeared most thyroid clonotypes that had expanded above 0.001.

This TCR came from a man aged 50 to 60 with Graves' ophthalmopathy. Sample: blood. The J gene is TRBJ2-1, the V gene TRBV5-1, with unresolved D. The CDR3 coding sequence is TGCGCCAGCAGCTTGTCTAAGACAAACTCCTACAATGAGCAGTTCTTC. This sequence encodes CASSLSKTNSYNEQFF.